The 24 T cell receptor beta chains below all came from one sample that was sequenced in a study of radiotherapy plus CTLA-4 blockade in lung cancer. TCRdb keeps only in-frame clones here, not all; method: immunoSEQ multiplex PCR. This table has approximately 94,000 clones, around 83% appearing once. Sequences were derived from peripheral blood, sampled from a patient treated with radiotherapy plus ipilimumab. The receptors were gathered from a human donor with non-small cell lung cancer that progressed on radiotherapy plus ipilimumab.

The chain carries TRBV7-3 and TRBJ2-3, with D maybe TRBD2 (5 bases). Trimming shortened V by 5 bases and J by 1 base, and 16 bases separated the two germline ends. CDR1 is SGHTA, CDR2 FQGTGA, per germline. This CDR3 is built from 16 residues. For the CDR3, the DNA is TGTGCCAGCAGCCGGTTCCCCGGGATGGGCACAGATACGCAGTATTTT. It codes for CASSRFPGMGTDTQYF.

The gene calls are TRBV29-1 and TRBJ2-1, with TRBD1 as a possible D gene (6 bases). CDR1 SQVTM and CDR2 ANQGSEA come from the germline V gene. The V and J ends lost 4 bases and 4 bases respectively, with 23 bases between them. The CDR3 contains 17 residues. The CDR3 nucleotides are TGCAGCGTTGTCGACAGGTCCGACCTTGGAACATACAATGAGCAGTTCTTC. Translated, it gives CSVVDRSDLGTYNEQFF.

This chain links TRBV21-1 with TRBJ1-5. TRBV21-1 is deemed a pseudogene. The CDR3 contains 16 residues. DNA for the CDR3: TGTGCCAGCAGCCCCAATGGGGGGATCAGCAATCAGCCCCAGCATTTT. Translating gives CASSPNGGISNQPQHF.

The chain combines TRBV7-8 with TRBJ1-1, with a possible D match to TRBD1 (5 bases). V was shortened by 5 bases and J by 3 bases, with 19 bases between the two germline ends. CDR3 length: 16 amino acids. CDR1 is SGHVS, CDR2 FQNEAQ, per germline. As DNA, the CDR3 is TGTGCCAGCAGCCCCCTTTGGCAGGGTATGGACACTGAAGCTTTCTTT. Amino acid sequence: CASSPLWQGMDTEAFF.

This chain connects TRBV27 to TRBJ2-3; D unclear. Trimming took 3 bases from V and 2 from J, leaving 6 bases between them. Germline values: CDR1 MNHEY, CDR2 SMNVEV (reference sequence). CDR3 size: 13 residues. The CDR3 DNA is TGTGCCAGCAGTTTGCGCGCCACAGATACGCAGTATTTT. This sequence encodes CASSLRATDTQYF.

This clone was recorded only once. The chain couples TRBV6-1 to TRBJ1-2, with no clear D. This CDR3 has 13 residues. Trimming pared 6 bases from V and 6 bases from J, leaving 14 bases between. Germline V lookup: CDR1 MNHNS, CDR2 SASEGT. This CDR3 is CASSTIGQDGYTF. CDR3 sequence (DNA): TGTGCCAGCAGCACGATCGGGCAGGATGGCTACACCTTC.

The genes are TRBV7-9 and TRBJ1-1; tentatively, D is TRBD1 (6 bases). Germline CDR1 is SEHNR and CDR2 is FQNEAQ (reference sequence). The CDR3 has 12 amino acids. V lost 11 bases and J lost 5, with 15 bases in between. CDR3 sequence (DNA): TGTGCCTGTACAGGGAGTGGAACTGAAGCTTTCTTT. This translates into CACTGSGTEAFF.

This clone was counted a single time. This rearrangement joins TRBV7-3 to TRBJ2-1; 9 nucleotides line up with TRBD2. Germline loops: CDR1 SGHTA, CDR2 FQGTGA. This CDR3 has 15 amino acids. Losses at the gene ends were 5 bases for V and 10 bases for J; bases not matched to a gene: 12. CDR3 DNA: TGTGCCAGCAGCCTAGCGGGGCTCCTCCAACAGGAGCAGTTCTTC. This sequence encodes CASSLAGLLQQEQFF.

The chain couples TRBV5-1 to TRBJ2-3, with D perhaps TRBD1 or TRBD2 (5 bases each). Germline CDR1 is SGHRS and CDR2 is YFSETQ. The CDR3 is 16 residues long. V was cut by 4 bases and J by 10 bases, with 25 bases left in between. The CDR3 loop reads CASSTGRDPSRLPQYF. CDR3 DNA sequence: TGCGCCAGCAGCACCGGCAGGGACCCCTCGCGGTTGCCGCAGTATTTT.

This chain connects TRBV19 to TRBJ1-5; tentatively, D is TRBD1 (6 bases). V dropped 5 bases and J dropped 6 bases, with 11 bases sitting between them. This CDR3 is built from 13 residues. The germline gives CDR1 LNHDA, CDR2 SQIVND (reference sequence). CDR3 loop: CASSRTGSQPQHF. Here the CDR3 DNA reads TGTGCCAGTAGTCGTACAGGGAGTCAGCCCCAGCATTTT.

This rearrangement joins TRBV6-6 to TRBJ2-7; 8 bases are a match to TRBD1. CDR1 and CDR2 (germline): MNHNY, SVGAGI (reference sequence). This CDR3 contains 14 residues. Trimming removed 8 bases from V and 4 bases from J; junction bases left unmatched: 10. CDR3 in amino acids: CASGTRGLEYEQYF. Written as DNA, the CDR3 is TGTGCCAGCGGTACCAGGGGGCTAGAGTACGAGCAGTACTTC.

The chain couples TRBV5-1 to TRBJ1-1; the D gene is possibly TRBD1 (6 bases). Germline V gene data show CDR1 as SGHRS and CDR2 as YFSETQ. Trimming removed 0 bases at V and 2 bases at J, with 11 bases between. There are 15 residues in the CDR3. CDR3 sequence (DNA): TGCGCCAGCAGCTTGGGGGCAGGGGCCAACACTGAAGCTTTCTTT. Translating it yields CASSLGAGANTEAFF.

The chain links TRBV5-6 to TRBJ2-1; D gene ambiguous. This CDR3 contains 15 residues. In germline, CDR1 is SGHDT, CDR2 YYEEEE. Trimming stripped 4 bases from V and 0 bases from J, with 11 bases between. The CDR3, as DNA: TGTGCCAGCAGCCCTCGCTGGAGCTCCTACAATGAGCAGTTCTTC. It encodes CASSPRWSSYNEQFF.

V gene TRBV2 combines with J gene TRBJ2-2; a weak D match, TRBD2 (6 bases). The ends were cut back, 8 bases at V and 6 bases at J, with 10 bases in the middle. The length of the CDR3 is 12 residues. Germline CDR1 SNHLY, CDR2 FYNNEI. The chain's CDR3 is CASEAGPGELFF. CDR3 nucleotides: TGTGCCAGCGAAGCGGGCCCCGGGGAGCTGTTTTTT.

The chain carries TRBV7-8 and TRBJ2-3; 14 nucleotides match TRBD2. This CDR3 comprises 18 residues. Germline V gene sequence: CDR1 SGHVS, CDR2 FQNEAQ. With 5 bases clipped from V and 3 bases from J, the junction kept 10 bases outside the gene matches. The CDR3 region has the DNA TGTGCCAGCAGCCCTGGGACTAGCGGGAGACGGGCGACAGATACGCAGTATTTT. It translates to CASSPGTSGRRATDTQYF.

The chain combines TRBV5-4 with TRBJ2-7, with D unclear. The CDR3 contains 12 residues. The V gene lost 7 bases and the J gene lost 2 bases, with 10 bases spanning the gap. Germline CDR1 reads SGHNT; CDR2 reads YYREEE (reference sequence). DNA for the CDR3: TGTGCCAGCCGATCTGGACCCTACGAGCAGTACTTC. Translated: CASRSGPYEQYF. Together with reference TRBV5-4 and TRBJ2-7, the CDR3 gives the full variable domain: ETGVTQSPTHLIKTRGQQVTLRCSSQSGHNTVSWYQQALGQGPQFIFQYYREEENGRGNFPPRFSGLQFPNYSSELNVNALELDDSALYLCASRSGPYEQYFGPGTRLTVT.

The chain combines TRBV4-1 with TRBJ2-7, with D possibly being TRBD2 (5 bases). The CDR3 runs to 14 residues. Between the trimmed V and J ends, which lost 5 bases and 3 bases, there was a span of 14 bases. Germline V gives CDR1 MGHRA, CDR2 YSYEKL. The CDR3 is CASSSSLALYEQYF. Written as DNA, the CDR3 is TGCGCCAGCAGCTCTAGCCTAGCTCTCTACGAGCAGTACTTC.

V and J are TRBV10-1 and TRBJ2-7; D unresolved. Trimming removed 2 bases at V and 7 bases at J, with 15 bases between. Germline CDR1 reads WNHNN; CDR2 reads SYGVQD (reference sequence). The CDR3 sequence is 14 residues long. CDR3: CASSEGLLAGEQYF. Here the CDR3 DNA reads TGCGCCAGCAGTGAGGGTCTACTCGCAGGTGAGCAGTACTTC.

V gene TRBV30 combines with J gene TRBJ1-5; tentatively, D is TRBD1 (5 bases). Per the germline V gene, CDR1 is GTSNPN and CDR2 is SVGIG (reference sequence). CDR3 length equals 16 residues. V was shortened by 1 base and J by 1 base, with 14 bases between the two germline ends. The CDR3 DNA follows: TGTGCCTGGAGTGGAGGGGCAGGCTTGAGCAATCAGCCCCAGCATTTT. Its translation: CAWSGGAGLSNQPQHF.

On this clone itself: One end of the junction fails to match germline, which may point to a read error. The CDR3 sequence: CASSVGDGNTWELFF. CDR3 DNA: TGTGCCAGCAGCGTAGGTGACGGGAACACCTGGGAGCTGTTTTTT. This sequence joins TRBV9 and TRBJ2-2; D may be TRBD2 (5 bases). Germline V CDR1 and CDR2: SGDLS, YYNGEE. The CDR3 consists of 15 residues.

V gene TRBV28 combines with J gene TRBJ1-2; D not certain. This CDR3 has 13 amino acids. Germline V gives CDR1 MDHEN, CDR2 SYDVKM. V was cut by 3 bases and J by 13 bases, with 18 bases left in between. Here the CDR3 reads CASSLYPTGSGTF. CDR3 DNA sequence: TGTGCCAGCAGTTTGTATCCCACCGGGTCGGGCACCTTC.

This chain uses TRBV19 with TRBJ1-1, with TRBD1 matching 11 bases. After removal of 6 bases from V and 5 bases from J, the junction contained 8 bases not matched to a gene. Germline CDR1 LNHDA, CDR2 SQIVND (reference sequence). The CDR3 has 15 residues. The CDR3 DNA follows: TGTGCCAGTAGCCTAACCGGACAGGGGGCAACTGAAGCTTTCTTT. Protein sequence: CASSLTGQGATEAFF.

The chain links TRBV19 to TRBJ2-1; TRBD2 might be the D (6 bases). The CDR3 length is 15 residues. The ends were cut back, 5 bases at V and 4 bases at J, with 15 bases in the middle. Germline values: CDR1 LNHDA, CDR2 SQIVND (reference sequence). CDR3 nucleotide sequence: TGTGCCAGTAGTGAACCGGGACTGAGATACAATGAGCAGTTCTTC. Amino acid sequence: CASSEPGLRYNEQFF.

The chain has TRBV9 and TRBJ1-1; a possible D gene is TRBD1 (5 bases). The germline gives CDR1 SGDLS, CDR2 YYNGEE. CDR3 length: 14 amino acids. Deletions cut 2 bases from V and 1 base from J, with 9 bases between. The CDR3 protein is CASSVAGQNTEAFF. As DNA, the CDR3 is TGTGCCAGCAGCGTGGCAGGGCAGAACACTGAAGCTTTCTTT.